This T cell receptor (beta chain) was obtained from a study of T cells in Graves' hyperthyroidism and ophthalmopathy. This clonotype has more than one count but fewer than ten. Amplification of TCR beta CDR3 regions was performed using RNA transcripts as template. TCR CDR3 underwent first-round RT-PCR with the HTBI primer set. TCRdb re-called the multiplex PCR reads with MiXCR, one entry per CDR3 protein. Altogether around 720,000 distinct CDR3 sequences are present, about 35% being singletons, with the ten largest covering roughly 31%. Trimming left V 0 bases short and J 4 bases short, with 12 bases between. Per the germline V gene, CDR1 is DFQATT and CDR2 is SNEGSKA (reference sequence). This CDR3 has 14 amino acids.

The chain has TRBV20-1 and TRBJ2-5, with D possibly being TRBD2 (6 bases). This TCR was recovered from a woman between 35 and 50 years old with Graves' hyperthyroidism. The specimen sequenced was blood. The CDR3 here is CSAREPRGGETQYF. CDR3 nucleotide sequence: TGCAGTGCTAGAGAACCGCGGGGTGGAGAGACCCAGTACTTC.